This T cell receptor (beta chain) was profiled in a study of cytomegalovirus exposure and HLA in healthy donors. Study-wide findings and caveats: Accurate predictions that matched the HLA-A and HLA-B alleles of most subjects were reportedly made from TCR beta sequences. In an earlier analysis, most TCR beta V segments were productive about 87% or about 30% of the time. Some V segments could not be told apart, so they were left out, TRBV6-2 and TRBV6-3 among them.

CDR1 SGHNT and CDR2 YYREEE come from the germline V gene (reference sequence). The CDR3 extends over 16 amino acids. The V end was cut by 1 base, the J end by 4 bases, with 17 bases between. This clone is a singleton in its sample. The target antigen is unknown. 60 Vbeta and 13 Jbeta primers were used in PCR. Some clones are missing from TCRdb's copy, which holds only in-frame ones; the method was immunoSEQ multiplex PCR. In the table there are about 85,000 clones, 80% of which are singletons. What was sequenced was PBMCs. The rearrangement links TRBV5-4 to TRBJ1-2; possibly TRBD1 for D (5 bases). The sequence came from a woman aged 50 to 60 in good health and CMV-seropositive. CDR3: CASSLKSGGGFYGYTF. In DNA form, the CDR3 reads TGTGCCAGCAGCTTGAAGTCGGGGGGGGGATTCTATGGCTACACCTTC.